The clone carrying this TCR beta chain was picked up a small number of times. Antigen specificity is unknown. This record comes from a study of identical twins. Study-wide points: Beta out-of-frame twin sharing showed a weaker excess. It was possible that invariant MAIT and iNKT cells partly confounded the zero-insertion analyses. Modelling underestimated the level of out-of-frame TCR alpha sharing observed in monozygotic twins.

TCRdb re-derived calls from the 5' RACE reads in MiXCR, one entry per CDR3 protein. This sample carries about 330,000 distinct CDR3 sequences, around an eighth of them seen once, and the ten largest clones take around 7.2%. V gave up 5 bases and J gave up 2 bases, with 12 bases separating them. This CDR3 contains 14 residues. Germline CDR1 is MNHNS and CDR2 is SASEGT. This same sample was also taken into another study, of yellow fever vaccine responses in identical twins.

The sample taken for sequencing was CD8+ T cells sorted from blood. This chain links TRBV6-1 with TRBJ2-5; a weak D match, TRBD1 (5 bases). The source of this sequence is a woman aged 18-35 years in good health. Here the CDR3 DNA reads TGTGCCAGCAGTCCCGGACATGGGCAAGAGACCCAGTACTTC. Translated, it gives CASSPGHGQETQYF.